This T cell receptor beta chain was captured by sequencing in a study of metastatic and nonmetastatic thyroid tumors. The CDR3 totals 16 residues. J gave up 5 bases and V 6 bases, and 13 bases lay outside the gene matches. Germline loops: CDR1 MNHEY, CDR2 SMNVEV (reference sequence). Not a single patient had been given any form of treatment at any point before undergoing thyroid surgery. Per the original data handling: The study took CDR3 differences across clinicopathological groups and made a distant-metastasis classifier for papillary thyroid cancer from them. TCRdb called clones again from the PCR reads with MiXCR. In this record, the V and J calls reflect TCRdb's handling and not the investigators' own analysis. The sample includes around 30,000 clones, 17% of them seen just once. This clone has a count of ten or more.

This clonotype was obtained from a female donor with papillary thyroid cancer or a benign thyroid nodule (not recorded which). Some clones in this sample may be carry-over from other donors' samples. The chain carries TRBV27 and TRBJ2-3; 8 nucleotides match TRBD2. Specimen: blood. CDR3: CASSGAGLGGGDTQYF. CDR3 nucleotides: TGTGCCAGCAGCGGAGCGGGACTAGGAGGAGGAGATACGCAGTATTTT.